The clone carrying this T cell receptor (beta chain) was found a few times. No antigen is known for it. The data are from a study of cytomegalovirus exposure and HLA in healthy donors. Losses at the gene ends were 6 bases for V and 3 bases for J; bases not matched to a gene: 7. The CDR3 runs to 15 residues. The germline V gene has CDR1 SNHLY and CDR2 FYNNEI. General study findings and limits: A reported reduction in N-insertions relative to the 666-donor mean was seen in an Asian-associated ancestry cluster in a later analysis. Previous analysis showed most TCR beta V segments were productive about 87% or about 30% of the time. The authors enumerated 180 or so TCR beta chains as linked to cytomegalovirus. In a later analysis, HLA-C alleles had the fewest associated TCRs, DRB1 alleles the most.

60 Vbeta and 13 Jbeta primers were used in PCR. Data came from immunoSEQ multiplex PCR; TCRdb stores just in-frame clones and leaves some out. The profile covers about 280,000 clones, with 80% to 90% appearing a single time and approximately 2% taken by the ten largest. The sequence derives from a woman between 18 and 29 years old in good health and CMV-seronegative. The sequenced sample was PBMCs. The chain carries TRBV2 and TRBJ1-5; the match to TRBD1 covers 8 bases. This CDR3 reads CASSEGQVYNQPQHF. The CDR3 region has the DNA TGTGCCAGCAGCGAGGGACAGGTGTACAATCAGCCCCAGCATTTT.